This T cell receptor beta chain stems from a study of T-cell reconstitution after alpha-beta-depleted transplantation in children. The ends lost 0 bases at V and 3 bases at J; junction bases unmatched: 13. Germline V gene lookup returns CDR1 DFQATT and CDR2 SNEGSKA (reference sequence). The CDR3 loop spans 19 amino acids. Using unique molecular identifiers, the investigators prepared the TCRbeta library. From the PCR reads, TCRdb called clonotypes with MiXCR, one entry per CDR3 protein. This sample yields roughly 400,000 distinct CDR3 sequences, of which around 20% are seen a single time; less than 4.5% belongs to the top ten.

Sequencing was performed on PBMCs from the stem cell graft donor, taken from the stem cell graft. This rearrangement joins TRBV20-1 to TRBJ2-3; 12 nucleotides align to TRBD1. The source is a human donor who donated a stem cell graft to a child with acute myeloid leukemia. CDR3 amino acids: CSARDTGTGGLIATDTQYF. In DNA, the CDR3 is TGCAGTGCTAGAGACACCGGGACAGGGGGCTTAATAGCAACAGATACGCAGTATTTT.